The clone carrying this T cell receptor (beta chain) has just one count. The antigen is undetermined. The V gene's germline CDR1 is SEHNR and CDR2 FQNEAQ (reference sequence). V lost 6 bases and J lost 2; bases outside the gene matches: 7. This CDR3 has 16 residues. The data derive from a study of shared clonotypes between healthy human individuals. General study points: The study sampled only blood, and tissue repertoires likely differ.

Only CD45RO-negative cells positively selected for CCR7 counted as naive CD8 cells, so terminally differentiated effector memory CD45RA+ cells were excluded. All of the donors resided in Nashville, Tennessee, and each was a Caucasian adult. TCRdb's copy holds only in-frame clones and misses some; the assay was immunoSEQ multiplex PCR. The top ten clones hold under 2% of a sample with millions of clones, more than 85% of them seen once. The sequenced material came from naive CD8+ T cells from PBMCs. J is TRBJ2-3 and V is TRBV7-9, with TRBD2 matching over 11 bases. The sequence was obtained from a man younger than 35 in good health. Some clones in this sample may be carry-over from other donors' samples. The CDR3 loop reads CASSSGLAVVTDTQYF. In nucleotides, the CDR3 is TGTGCCAGCAGTTCGGGACTAGCGGTAGTCACAGATACGCAGTATTTT.